The sequence of this T cell receptor (beta chain) was determined in a study of beta chain features in type 1 diabetes (dated by TCRdb to the late 2010s). With respect to the entire study: No differences in mean age, gender distribution, total cell number or subset yield were found between patients and healthy donors. Whereas all 28 donors provided naive and central memory subsets, regulatory and stem cell-like memory subsets were isolated from just 8 patients and roughly 8 healthy donors. In the study, TCRB repertoires of sorted circulating CD4+ T cell subsets from recently diagnosed type 1 diabetes patients were compared with those of matched healthy donors. A total of under 120,000,000 sorted cells were examined across all samples, and RNA yield correlated strongly with the number of cells per subset. Overall study outcomes, separate from this receptor: Type 1 diabetes patients showed a moderate but significant shortening of TCRB CDR3 length in all four CD4+ subsets. Because cDNA was sequenced instead of genomic DNA, highly expressing activated cells could be over-represented, though the groups showed no difference in activation or CD3 levels. Because small numbers of individuals were included in the HLA sub-analyses, any influence of HLA type on TCRB rearrangement was left unresolved. PCR may preferentially amplify shorter templates, but because patient and control samples were amplified and corrected together, any resulting skew would affect both groups equally. Patients with type 1 diabetes made fewer insertions and deleted more nucleotides at VDJ recombination sites, implying thymic rearrangement abnormalities. The naive, central memory and regulatory TCRB repertoires appeared to resemble one another more closely among patients than among healthy donors.

Deletion took 5 bases off V and 4 bases off J, with a span of 17 bases between the germline ends. The germline V gene yields SGHTA for CDR1 and FQGNSA for CDR2. Spanning cysteine to phenylalanine, the CDR3 consists of 15 amino acids. Of all the DNA, just the CDR3 is kept, 45 bases in frame from base 1. Each donor gave one peripheral blood draw, averaging around 120 mL, which was collected into heparinised tubes. Naive, central memory, regulatory and stem cell-like memory CD4+ T cells were sorted on a BD FACSAria II using a panel including CD45RO, CCR7, CD25, CD127, CD95 and CD27. A purity above 95% was achieved for all sorted populations. PBMCs were separated immediately by Lymphoprep density gradient centrifugation and were stained directly, without being cultured. Samples were stained and sorted in pairs, with one healthy donor and one patient per experiment, so that batch effects were minimized.

This clone was counted between two and nine times. Its antigen target is currently unknown. Qualities for individual bases were not recorded, and no much larger clone is one base off. The entire isolated RNA was reverse transcribed using the High Capacity cDNA Reverse Transcription Kit, and thus expressed TCRB transcripts were sequenced. Naive, central memory and regulatory T cell samples underwent deep immunoSEQ sequencing, averaging roughly 3.5 million total reads per sample. Sorted cells were lysed in RLT buffer, and RNA was extracted using DNase-treated RNeasy Micro or Mini kits according to cell number. To prevent cross-contamination, each cell subset was processed individually, whereas patient and healthy donor samples were processed jointly. TCRB sequences were amplified from cDNA with the immunoSEQ multiplex PCR, producing 87-bp fragments spanning the CDR3 region. Amplicons were sequenced on the Illumina HiSeq platform. The study's processing was this. Synthetic template baselines were used to correct PCR bias computationally, reads within Hamming distance 2 were collapsed together, and singletons that could not be merged were discarded. Reads were aligned to IMGT to assign V, D and J genes, CDR3 length, and insertions or deletions at six rearrangement sites. Within each subset, clonotype counts were normalized to the number of sorted cells before true diversity and Gini coefficients were calculated with the tcR R package. The overlap coefficient, calculated on TCRB nucleotide sequences, was used to quantify repertoire sharing. TCRdb took over this immuneACCESS table, retaining in-frame rearrangements with V and J assigned. Such tables are incomplete; in checked studies, under half of the missing clones stem from an unresolved V gene, and the remainder is unexplained. D and trimming come from the DNA, and the V and J calls and clone size come from that table. The sample profile shows around 120,000 clones; around a sixth of them were found once. 2.6% of the sample belongs to the ten largest clones.

The sequence links TRBV7-2 to TRBJ1-2, with TRBD1 as a weak D call on 5 bases. Material: central memory CD4+ T cells from blood. The sequence was collected from a man younger than 30 with type 1 diabetes. Read as DNA, the sequence is TGTGCCAGCAGCCCCCGGGACCTGGGAGGCTATGGCTACACCTTC. This is translated as CASSPRDLGGYGYTF. Joined to the reference TRBV7-2 and TRBJ1-2 proteins, this CDR3 gives the full variable domain: GAGVSQSPSNKVTEKGKDVELRCDPISGHTALYWYRQSLGQGLEFLIYFQGNSAPDKSGLPSDRFSAERTGGSVSTLTIQRTQQEDSAVYLCASSPRDLGGYGYTFGSGTRLTVV.